Below are 17 T cell receptor beta chains sequenced from a single sample in a study of T cell repertoires in cytomegalovirus infection. TCRdb fed the reads into MiXCR, producing one record per CDR3 protein. The sample has roughly 310,000 distinct CDR3 sequences, 15% to 20% seen once; the top ten hold around 12%. Material for sequencing was PBMCs. The receptor set was obtained from a human donor in good health (CMV status not recorded). Some clones in this sample may be carry-over from other donors' samples.

The chain joins TRBV19 to TRBJ1-2; no clear D gene. There are 14 residues in the CDR3. V shed 6 bases and J shed 6 bases, with 17 bases lying between them. CDR1 and CDR2 from the germline V gene are LNHDA and SQIVND (reference sequence). The CDR3, as DNA: TGTGCCAGTAGCAACCTTTTCAGGAGGGATGGCTACACCTTC. Translating it yields CASSNLFRRDGYTF.

The chain couples TRBV4-1 to TRBJ2-3; the D gene could be TRBD1 or TRBD2 (6 bases each). This CDR3 contains 15 residues. The V end was cut by 2 bases, the J end by 3 bases, with 12 bases between. Germline-derived CDR1 and CDR2 are MGHRA and YSYEKL. CDR3 nucleotide sequence: TGCGCCAGCAGCCAATTTTCGGGGGCAACAGATACGCAGTATTTT. Translated: CASSQFSGATDTQYF.

Many counts were recorded for this clonotype. The CDR3 DNA is TGTGCCAGCAGCTCCCATGGGGGAAGCAACTACAATGAGCAGTTCTTC. Translated, it gives CASSSHGGSNYNEQFF. The chain has TRBV7-3 and TRBJ2-1; D may match TRBD1 or TRBD2 (5 bases each). The CDR3 sequence is 16 residues long. Germline V gives CDR1 SGHTA, CDR2 FQGTGA. V dropped 4 bases and J dropped 3 bases, with 16 bases sitting between them.

This clonotype has a count of ten or more. The chain has TRBV7-8 and TRBJ1-1; 11 bases are shared with TRBD1. Per germline, CDR1 SGHVS and CDR2 FQNEAQ. The CDR3 sequence is 15 residues long. Trimming at V came to 5 bases and at J to 7 bases, leaving 9 bases not matched to a gene. The CDR3 nucleotides read TGTGCCAGCAGCGCCTGGACAGGGGGCAGGGATGAAGCTTTCTTT. Protein sequence: CASSAWTGGRDEAFF.

V is TRBV28 and J is TRBJ1-2; possible D gene TRBD1, 5 bases. Germline lookup yields CDR1 MDHEN and CDR2 SYDVKM. Trimming pared 3 bases from V and 4 bases from J, leaving 15 bases between. The CDR3 runs to 15 residues. CDR3 amino acids: CASSFGRSGGYGYTF. The CDR3, as DNA: TGTGCCAGCAGTTTCGGGCGCAGTGGGGGCTATGGCTACACCTTC.

This clonotype was found many times. The V gene is TRBV7-2, the J gene TRBJ2-1; the D gene is possibly TRBD2 (6 bases). The CDR3 is made up of 15 amino acids. Trimming took off 7 bases at V and 0 bases at J, with 13 bases between the two ends. Germline CDR1 is SGHTA and CDR2 is FQGNSA. The CDR3 sequence is CASTPGGASYNEQFF. The CDR3 coding sequence is TGTGCCAGCACCCCTGGCGGGGCCTCCTACAATGAGCAGTTCTTC.

This clonotype was found many times. The chain combines TRBV7-2 with TRBJ2-7, with 12 bases lining up with TRBD2. V lost 5 bases to trimming and J lost 4 bases; unmatched junction nucleotides: 9. CDR1 is SGHTA and CDR2 is FQGNSA in the germline V gene. This CDR3 has 16 residues. CDR3 nucleotide sequence: TGTGCCAGCAGCCATCTAGCGGGGGGGCCTCTATACGAGCAGTACTTC. Translated, it gives CASSHLAGGPLYEQYF.

This clonotype showed up many times. This rearrangement joins TRBV6-1 to TRBJ2-3; either TRBD1 or TRBD2 may supply D (5 bases each). Germline assignment: CDR1 MNHNS and CDR2 SASEGT. Trimming pared 1 base from V and 8 bases from J, leaving 10 bases between. The CDR3 is made up of 13 amino acids. As DNA, the CDR3 is TGTGCCAGCAGTGAAGTAGAGAGGGGTACGCAGTATTTT. Its protein product is CASSEVERGTQYF.

This clonotype was detected many times. This chain joins TRBV7-2 and TRBJ2-5, with D possibly matching TRBD1 (6 bases). V lost 2 bases to trimming and J lost 5 bases, with 12 bases between them. Germline values: CDR1 SGHTA, CDR2 FQGNSA. The CDR3 is made up of 14 amino acids. CDR3 protein: CASSLSWGLETQYF. The CDR3 nucleotides are TGTGCCAGCAGCTTAAGTTGGGGGCTGGAGACCCAGTACTTC.

The chain combines TRBV6-1 with TRBJ2-1; D gene uncertain. This CDR3 region has 16 residues. V was pared by 7 bases and J by 5 bases, with 21 bases between. Germline CDR1 reads MNHNS; CDR2 reads SASEGT. CDR3 bases: TGTGCCAGCACCGGACGGTCACACTCAATAAACAATGAGCAGTTCTTC. Translating gives CASTGRSHSINNEQFF.

The table lists this clonotype with a count of one. V and J are TRBV2 and TRBJ2-6; 8 bases are a match to TRBD1. The ends lost 7 bases at V and 0 bases at J; junction bases unmatched: 8. CDR3 length: 17 amino acids. Germline V gene sequence: CDR1 SNHLY, CDR2 FYNNEI. The CDR3 loop is CASKSGTGHSGANVLTF. In DNA form, the CDR3 reads TGTGCCAGCAAGAGTGGGACAGGACACTCTGGGGCCAACGTCCTGACTTTC. The full variable domain, rest sourced from reference TRBV2 and TRBJ2-6, is EPEVTQTPSHQVTQMGQEVILRCVPISNHLYFYWYRQILGQKVEFLVSFYNNEISEKSEIFDDQFSVERPDGSNFTLKIRSTKLEDSAMYFCASKSGTGHSGANVLTFGAGSRLTVL.

The chain is built from TRBV27 and TRBJ2-2; unclear D gene. This CDR3 contains 17 residues. From germline, CDR1 is MNHEY and CDR2 SMNVEV (reference sequence). V was clipped by 4 bases and J by 5 bases, with 20 bases between them. In nucleotides, the CDR3 is TGTGCCAGCAGTTACGGACCGGTAGGAACGAGGACCGGGGAGCTGTTTTTT. Translating gives CASSYGPVGTRTGELFF.

This clonotype was picked up a small number of times. The J gene is TRBJ2-3, the V gene TRBV4-2; D is tentatively TRBD1 or TRBD2 (6 bases each). The length of the CDR3 is 17 residues. The germline gives CDR1 LGHNA, CDR2 YNFKEQ. V was pared by 0 bases and J by 1 base, with 14 bases between. CDR3: CASSQDVRGLGTDTQYF. In nucleotides, the CDR3 is TGTGCCAGCAGCCAAGATGTCAGGGGACTGGGCACAGATACGCAGTATTTT.

This clonotype was seen only a few times. The V gene is TRBV29-1, the J gene TRBJ1-1; the D is unclear. The germline V gene has CDR1 SQVTM and CDR2 ANQGSEA. The V end lost 7 bases, the J end lost 0 bases, and 12 bases lay between the germline ends. This CDR3 is built from 13 residues. CDR3 sequence: CSGRLYMNTEAFF. The CDR3 bases are TGCAGCGGCCGTCTTTACATGAACACTGAAGCTTTCTTT.

There are a few counts of this clonotype. The chain carries TRBV6-6 and TRBJ2-7; D not certain. V lost 6 bases and J 5 bases, leaving 14 bases between the germline ends. The CDR3 is made up of 13 amino acids. From germline, CDR1 is MNHNY and CDR2 SVGAGI (reference sequence). The CDR3 region has the DNA TGTGCCAGCAGCCCGCCTTGGGGTAACGAGCAGTACTTC. Its translation: CASSPPWGNEQYF.

This clonotype has just a few counts. J is TRBJ1-2 and V is TRBV10-3; a weak D match, TRBD1 (6 bases). CDR1 and CDR2 from the germline V gene are ENHRY and SYGVKD. Trimming stripped 6 bases from V and 4 bases from J, with 15 bases between. CDR3 length equals 14 residues. The CDR3 loop reads CAIRDTGRGYGYTF. CDR3 DNA sequence: TGTGCCATCAGGGACACAGGGCGCGGCTATGGCTACACCTTC.

This rearrangement joins TRBV28 to TRBJ1-1; 12 positions agree with TRBD1. CDR3 length: 17 residues. Germline V gene data show CDR1 as MDHEN and CDR2 as SYDVKM. J lost 0 bases, V lost 10 bases, and 12 bases had no gene match. For the CDR3, the DNA is TGTGCCACCCGAGACCGGGACAGGGGGCTTATGAACACTGAAGCTTTCTTT. It specifies CATRDRDRGLMNTEAFF.